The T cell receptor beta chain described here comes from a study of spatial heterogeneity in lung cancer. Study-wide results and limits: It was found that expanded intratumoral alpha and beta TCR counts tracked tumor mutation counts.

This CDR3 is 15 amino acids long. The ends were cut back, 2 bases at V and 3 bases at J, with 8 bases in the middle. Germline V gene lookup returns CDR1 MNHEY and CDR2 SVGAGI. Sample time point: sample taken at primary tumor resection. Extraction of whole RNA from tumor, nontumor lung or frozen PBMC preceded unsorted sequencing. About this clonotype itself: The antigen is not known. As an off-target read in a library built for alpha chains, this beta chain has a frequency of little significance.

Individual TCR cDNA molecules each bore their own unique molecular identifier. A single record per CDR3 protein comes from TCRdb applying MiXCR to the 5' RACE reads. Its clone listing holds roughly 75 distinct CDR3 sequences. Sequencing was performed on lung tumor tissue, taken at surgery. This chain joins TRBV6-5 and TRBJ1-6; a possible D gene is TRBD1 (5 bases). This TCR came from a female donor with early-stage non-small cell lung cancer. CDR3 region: CASSYRGFYNSPLHF. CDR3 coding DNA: TGTGCCAGCAGTTACAGGGGCTTCTATAATTCACCCCTCCACTTT.